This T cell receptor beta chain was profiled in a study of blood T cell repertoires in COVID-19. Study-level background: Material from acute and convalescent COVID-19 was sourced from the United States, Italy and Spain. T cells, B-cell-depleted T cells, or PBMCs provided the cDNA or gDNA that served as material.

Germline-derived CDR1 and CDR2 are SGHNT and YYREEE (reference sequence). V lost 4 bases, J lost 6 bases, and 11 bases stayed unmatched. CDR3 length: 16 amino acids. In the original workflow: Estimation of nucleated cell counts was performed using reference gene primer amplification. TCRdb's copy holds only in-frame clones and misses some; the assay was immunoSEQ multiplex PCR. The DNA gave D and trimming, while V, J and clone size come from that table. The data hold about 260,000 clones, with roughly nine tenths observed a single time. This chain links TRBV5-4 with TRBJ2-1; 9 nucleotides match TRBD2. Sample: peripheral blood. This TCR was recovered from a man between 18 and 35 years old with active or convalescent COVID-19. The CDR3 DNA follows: TGTGCCAGCAGCGCGGCAAGGGCGGGGGGGCCCAATGAGCAGTTCTTC. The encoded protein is CASSAARAGGPNEQFF.